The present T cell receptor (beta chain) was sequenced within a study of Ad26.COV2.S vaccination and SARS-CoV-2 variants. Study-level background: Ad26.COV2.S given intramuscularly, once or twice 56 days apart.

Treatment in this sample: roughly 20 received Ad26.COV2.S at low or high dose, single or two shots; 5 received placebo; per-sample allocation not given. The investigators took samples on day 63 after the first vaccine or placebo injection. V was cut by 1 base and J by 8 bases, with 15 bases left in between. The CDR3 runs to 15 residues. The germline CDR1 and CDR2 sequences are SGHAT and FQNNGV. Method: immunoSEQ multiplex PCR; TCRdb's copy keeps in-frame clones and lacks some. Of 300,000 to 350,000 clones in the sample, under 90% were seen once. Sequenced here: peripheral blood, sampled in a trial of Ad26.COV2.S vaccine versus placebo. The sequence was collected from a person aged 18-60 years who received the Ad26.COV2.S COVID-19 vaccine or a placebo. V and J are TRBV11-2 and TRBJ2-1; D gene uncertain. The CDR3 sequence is CASSLGTPRLDEQFF. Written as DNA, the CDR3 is TGTGCCAGCAGCTTAGGGACCCCCAGACTCGATGAGCAGTTCTTC.